The 31 T cell receptor beta chains given below trace back to one sample, sequenced in a study of blood T cell repertoires in COVID-19. Libraries were prepared by immunoSEQ multiplex PCR; TCRdb keeps only in-frame clonotypes and omits some of them. The sample lists 250,000 to 300,000 clones, 85% to 90% occurring once. Sample: peripheral blood. The origin of the receptors is a man in his late teens or twenties with active or convalescent COVID-19.

A remark on this clone: At the DNA level, this CDR3 is encoded by other sequences in the same sample as well. The J gene is TRBJ1-2, the V gene TRBV7-2; 9 bases are shared with TRBD1. V dropped 5 bases and J dropped 6; count of bases not matched to a gene: 4. Germline values: CDR1 SGHTA, CDR2 FQGNSA. The CDR3 contains 13 residues. Here the CDR3 reads CASSLRDRDGYTF. The CDR3 coding sequence is TGTGCCAGCAGCCTGCGGGACAGGGATGGCTACACCTTC. The full variable domain, in which reference TRBV7-2 and TRBJ1-2 provide the parts outside the CDR3, is GAGVSQSPSNKVTEKGKDVELRCDPISGHTALYWYRQSLGQGLEFLIYFQGNSAPDKSGLPSDRFSAERTGGSVSTLTIQRTQQEDSAVYLCASSLRDRDGYTFGSGTRLTVV.

The chain uses TRBV5-1 and TRBJ2-3; D possibly corresponds to TRBD1 (5 bases). With 0 bases removed from V and 2 bases from J, the gap between germline ends came to 10 bases. Germline CDR1 reads SGHRS; CDR2 reads YFSETQ. The CDR3 covers 15 residues. The CDR3: CASSLGRGHTDTQYF. CDR3 coding DNA: TGCGCCAGCAGCTTGGGTAGGGGTCACACAGATACGCAGTATTTT.

This chain connects TRBV6-5 to TRBJ2-4; 8 nucleotides match TRBD1. CDR1 and CDR2 from the germline V gene are MNHEY and SVGAGI. This CDR3 has 13 residues. The V segment lost 6 bases and the J segment 6 bases; nucleotides outside the gene matches: 4. CDR3 in DNA: TGTGCCAGCAGCGAGGACAGGGTAAACATTCAGTACTTC. It specifies CASSEDRVNIQYF.

The genes are TRBV7-8 and TRBJ2-1; possibly TRBD2 for D (5 bases). This CDR3 comprises 16 residues. CDR1 SGHVS and CDR2 FQNEAQ come from the germline V gene. The V end lost 3 bases, the J end lost 1 base, and 13 bases lay between the germline ends. The CDR3 sequence is CASSLETRPSYNEQFF. The CDR3 DNA is TGTGCCAGCAGCTTGGAAACTAGGCCTTCCTACAATGAGCAGTTCTTC.

This chain uses TRBV28 with TRBJ1-2; a possible D gene is TRBD1 (5 bases). Germline CDR1 reads MDHEN; CDR2 reads SYDVKM. This CDR3 has 12 amino acids. Trimming shortened V by 4 bases and J by 4 bases, and 7 bases separated the two germline ends. The CDR3: CASSSDIYGYTF. The CDR3 bases are TGTGCCAGCAGTTCGGACATCTATGGCTACACCTTC.

V usage is TRBV5-1 and J usage is TRBJ2-7, with D tentatively TRBD1 (6 bases). This CDR3 comprises 15 residues. Trimming pared 4 bases from V and 3 bases from J, leaving 17 bases between. The germline V gene encodes CDR1 SGHRS and CDR2 YFSETQ. DNA of the CDR3: TGCGCCAGCAGCCCCGGACAGTTTGGTCTCTACGAGCAGTACTTC. This gives the protein CASSPGQFGLYEQYF.

This chain joins TRBV28 and TRBJ1-6; the match to TRBD1 covers 7 bases. Germline V gives CDR1 MDHEN, CDR2 SYDVKM. Trimming cost V 6 bases and J 1 base; bases outside gene matches: 3. The CDR3 is made up of 15 amino acids. The CDR3 DNA sequence: TGTGCCAGCAGCCACAGGGGTTCCTATAATTCACCCCTCCACTTT. This sequence encodes CASSHRGSYNSPLHF. Based on the CDR3 plus reference TRBV28 and TRBJ1-6, the full variable domain is DVKVTQSSRYLVKRTGEKVFLECVQDMDHENMFWYRQDPGLGLRLIYFSYDVKMKEKGDIPEGYSVSREKKERFSLILESASTNQTSMYLCASSHRGSYNSPLHFGNGTRLTVT.

V usage is TRBV6-5 and J usage is TRBJ1-1; D is uncertain. V was clipped by 8 bases and J by 5 bases, with 9 bases between them. This CDR3 spans 11 amino acids. Germline CDR1 reads MNHEY; CDR2 reads SVGAGI. The DNA of the CDR3 is TGTGCCAGCGGGCAAGGAACTGAAGCTTTCTTT. This translates into CASGQGTEAFF.

The chain employs TRBV6-2 or TRBV6-3 and TRBJ2-1; TRBD2 matches at 11 bases. V trimming: 2 bases; J trimming: 7 bases; junction bases outside the gene matches: 4. Germline V gene sequence: CDR1 MNHEY, CDR2 SVGEGT. CDR3 length: 15 amino acids. The CDR3 spells CASSYELAGANEQFF. For the CDR3, the DNA is TGTGCCAGCAGTTACGAACTAGCGGGGGCTAATGAGCAGTTCTTC.

This clone was seen just once. The genes are TRBV5-5 and TRBJ1-1; D ambiguous. CDR1 is SGHKS and CDR2 is YYEKEE in the germline V gene (reference sequence). This CDR3 has 15 residues. The V gene lost 0 bases and the J gene lost 0 bases, with 9 bases spanning the gap. CDR3 protein: CASSLAQEMNTEAFF. CDR3 nucleotides: TGTGCCAGCAGCTTGGCCCAGGAAATGAACACTGAAGCTTTCTTT.

The chain recombines TRBV5-6 with TRBJ1-5, with D perhaps TRBD1 (6 bases). The CDR3 totals 14 residues. Germline loops: CDR1 SGHDT, CDR2 YYEEEE. V was trimmed by 4 bases and J by 6 bases, leaving 14 bases between them. CDR3 protein: CASSRGRGGQPQHF. The CDR3, as DNA: TGTGCCAGCAGCCGAGGCAGGGGCGGTCAGCCCCAGCATTTT.

The rearrangement uses TRBV28 and TRBJ1-6; D might be TRBD1 (6 bases). CDR1 is MDHEN, CDR2 SYDVKM, per germline. Trimming took 5 bases from V and 7 from J, leaving 12 bases between them. The CDR3 extends over 14 amino acids. Here the CDR3 reads CASSGDMTNSPLHF. The CDR3 region has the DNA TGTGCCAGCAGTGGGGACATGACCAATTCACCCCTCCACTTT.

This rearrangement joins TRBV6-2 or TRBV6-3 to TRBJ2-7, with D possibly TRBD1 on 5 matching bases. With 2 bases removed from V and 2 bases from J, the gap between germline ends came to 10 bases. CDR3 length: 14 amino acids. Per the germline V gene, CDR1 is MNHEY and CDR2 is SVGEGT. The CDR3: CASSYGPQAYEQYF. In DNA form, the CDR3 reads TGTGCCAGCAGTTACGGGCCACAGGCCTACGAGCAGTACTTC.

This sequence joins TRBV6-1 and TRBJ2-7; the match to TRBD1 covers 9 bases. The CDR3 consists of 16 residues. J was trimmed by 5 bases and V by 2 bases; bases with no gene match: 10. The germline V gene has CDR1 MNHNS and CDR2 SASEGT. CDR3 DNA sequence: TGTGCCAGCAGTGAAACGGAAGGGACAGGGATCCACGAGCAGTACTTC. It yields the protein CASSETEGTGIHEQYF.

This clone came up a few times. This chain links TRBV5-1 with TRBJ1-2, with D possibly TRBD1 on 6 matching bases. Trimming removed 6 bases at V and 6 bases at J, with 18 bases between. There are 14 residues in the CDR3. Germline lookup yields CDR1 SGHRS and CDR2 YFSETQ. The CDR3 loop is CASTPDRPVDGYTF. CDR3 nucleotides: TGCGCCAGCACACCCGACAGGCCGGTGGATGGCTACACCTTC.

The chain is built from TRBV2 and TRBJ2-3, with TRBD2 identical over 10 bases. The ends lost 4 bases at V and 4 bases at J; junction bases unmatched: 5. Per the germline V gene, CDR1 is SNHLY and CDR2 is FYNNEI. This CDR3 region has 15 residues. The CDR3: CASSGLAGVADTQYF. The CDR3 region has the DNA TGTGCCAGCAGTGGTCTAGCGGGGGTGGCAGATACGCAGTATTTT.

Points on this clone: The same CDR3 is also encoded by other DNA sequences in this sample. This sequence joins TRBV28 and TRBJ1-2; TRBD1 matches 8 bases. The junction had 2 bases not matched to a gene; V was cut back by 1 base and J by 4 bases. Germline V gene sequence: CDR1 MDHEN, CDR2 SYDVKM. The CDR3 sequence is 14 residues long. The CDR3 region is CASSLSDRGYGYTF. The CDR3 coding sequence is TGTGCCAGCAGTTTATCTGACAGGGGCTATGGCTACACCTTC.

The genes are TRBV6-5 and TRBJ2-7; no firm D call. The germline V and J ends were trimmed by 8 bases and 4 bases, with 18 bases remaining between them. The germline V gene has CDR1 MNHEY and CDR2 SVGAGI. This CDR3 spans 14 amino acids. In DNA form, the CDR3 reads TGTGCCAGCCGTAGCTTCTCTGGCGAGTACGAGCAGTACTTC. Its translation is CASRSFSGEYEQYF.

The V and J genes are TRBV10-3 and TRBJ1-1; 7 bases line up with TRBD1. CDR1 and CDR2 (germline): ENHRY, SYGVKD. The CDR3 covers 15 residues. J lost 7 bases, V lost 6 bases, and 14 bases had no gene match. The CDR3 sequence: CAISATGRATNEAFF. CDR3 in DNA: TGTGCCATCAGCGCGACAGGGAGAGCCACTAATGAAGCTTTCTTT.

The chain has TRBV6-5 and TRBJ1-1; maybe TRBD1 (6 bases). The length of the CDR3 is 13 residues. V was cut by 8 bases and J by 2 bases, with 12 bases left in between. Germline assignment: CDR1 MNHEY and CDR2 SVGAGI. The CDR3 DNA follows: TGTGCCAGCGGGGGCAGGGGAAACACTGAAGCTTTCTTT. It encodes CASGGRGNTEAFF.

V and J are TRBV5-1 and TRBJ1-2; 8 positions match TRBD1. Looked up from germline, CDR1 is SGHRS and CDR2 is YFSETQ. This CDR3 is built from 15 residues. V was pared by 3 bases and J by 6 bases, with 10 bases of the junction left unmatched. The CDR3 region is CASSYGQGRGDGYTF. In DNA, the CDR3 is TGCGCCAGCAGCTACGGACAGGGCAGGGGAGATGGCTACACCTTC.

This chain joins TRBV27 and TRBJ1-1, with D possibly matching TRBD1 (5 bases). The CDR3 runs to 15 residues. The V and J ends lost 2 bases and 0 bases respectively, with 10 bases between them. CDR1 and CDR2 from the germline V gene are MNHEY and SMNVEV (reference sequence). The CDR3 sequence: CASSLGAGMNTEAFF. CDR3 bases: TGTGCCAGCAGTTTAGGTGCAGGGATGAACACTGAAGCTTTCTTT.

V is TRBV23-1 and J is TRBJ1-6, with D unclear. TRBV23-1 qualifies as an ORF whose function is uncertain. The CDR3 has 14 residues. Trimming removed 8 bases from V and 8 bases from J, with 16 bases in between. The CDR3, as DNA: TGCGCCAGCGGATACGCGGGGAAGCATTCACCCCTCCACTTT. It encodes CASGYAGKHSPLHF.

V and J are TRBV4-2 and TRBJ2-3; 7 bases map to TRBD2. CDR1 is LGHNA, CDR2 YNFKEQ, per germline. CDR3 size: 15 residues. Losses at the gene ends were 0 bases for V and 1 base for J; bases not matched to a gene: 1. As DNA, the CDR3 is TGTGCCAGCAGCCAAGAAGGGAGGGGCACAGATACGCAGTATTTT. Protein sequence: CASSQEGRGTDTQYF.

CDR3 DNA: TGTGCCAGCAGCCAGGTCGGTGGAAGCGGGGTTACTGGTGAGCAGTTCTTC. Encoded protein: CASSQVGGSGVTGEQFF. V usage is TRBV3-1 (or the pseudogene TRBV3-2) and J usage is TRBJ2-1, with 7 bases matching TRBD2. Germline lookup yields CDR1 LGHDT and CDR2 YNNKEL (reference sequence). The V and J ends lost 3 bases and 9 bases, in that order; junction bases with no gene match: 17. This CDR3 has 17 residues.

The V and J genes are TRBV4-2 and TRBJ2-1; 7 nucleotides agree with TRBD2. This CDR3 has 15 amino acids. J lost 10 bases, V lost 2 bases, and 11 bases had no gene match. The V gene's germline CDR1 is LGHNA and CDR2 YNFKEQ. The CDR3, as DNA: TGTGCCAGCAGCCAATCCATGCGGGAGTGGCGCGAGCAGTTCTTC. Translated: CASSQSMREWREQFF.

The chain uses TRBV6-6 and TRBJ1-2; 9 positions match TRBD1. The CDR3 is made up of 13 amino acids. The V gene's germline CDR1 is MNHNY and CDR2 SVGAGI (reference sequence). The V and J ends lost 5 bases and 13 bases, in that order; junction bases with no gene match: 11. The CDR3 is CASSLPWTGEVTF. The CDR3 bases are TGTGCCAGCAGTCTCCCTTGGACAGGGGAAGTCACCTTC.

This clone has only one observation. The CDR3 is CASSQALAGVSQETQYF. DNA of the CDR3: TGTGCCAGCAGCCAAGCACTAGCGGGAGTAAGCCAAGAGACCCAGTACTTC. The chain joins TRBV3-1 (or the pseudogene TRBV3-2) to TRBJ2-5; 11 nucleotides agree with TRBD2. The CDR3 sequence is 17 residues long. Germline CDR1 LGHDT, CDR2 YNNKEL (reference sequence). V shed 1 base, J shed 1 base, and the junction held 5 bases outside the gene matches.

V gene TRBV27 combines with J gene TRBJ2-3, with 7 nucleotides matching TRBD1. In germline, CDR1 is MNHEY, CDR2 SMNVEV (reference sequence). Trimming took 5 bases from V and 5 from J; bases not matched to a gene: 10. This CDR3 spans 15 amino acids. CDR3 loop: CASSDRAGVGDTQYF. CDR3 nucleotide sequence: TGTGCCAGCAGTGACAGGGCCGGTGTGGGAGATACGCAGTATTTT.

The CDR3 DNA reads as TGTGCCAGCATAGAGGGATCGGAAGCTTTCTTT. This gives the protein CASIEGSEAFF. The V call is TRBV25-1, the J call TRBJ1-1; D is unclear. The CDR3 is 11 residues long. Deletions cut 7 bases from V and 8 bases from J, with 11 bases between. The germline V gene encodes CDR1 MGHDK and CDR2 SYGVNS.

The J gene is TRBJ1-6, the V gene TRBV30; D call uncertain. CDR3 length equals 16 residues. Germline loops: CDR1 GTSNPN, CDR2 SVGIG (reference sequence). V lost 3 bases to trimming and J lost 0 bases, with 12 bases between them. The CDR3 reads CAWSPGRSSYNSPLHF. The CDR3 bases are TGTGCCTGGAGCCCTGGGAGGAGCTCCTATAATTCACCCCTCCACTTT.